What follows are 30 T cell receptor beta chains derived from one specimen sequenced in a study of breast tumors, draining lymph nodes, adjacent tissues. One entry per CDR3 protein results from TCRdb running MiXCR on the multiplex PCR reads. The data contain about 170,000 distinct CDR3 sequences, around 33% of them singletons. The lymph nodes were axillary draining lymph nodes from breast cancer patients. Sequencing was done on a sample of axillary lymph node tissue. These receptors came from a female donor with breast cancer. Some clones in this sample may be carry-over from other donors' samples.

This clonotype was recorded at least ten times. Written as DNA, the CDR3 is TGTGCCAGCAGCCAGACTAGCGGGGGCCAAGAGACCCAGTACTTC. This gives the protein CASSQTSGGQETQYF. V gene TRBV6-2 or TRBV6-3 combines with J gene TRBJ2-5; TRBD2 agrees at 12 bases. The junction had 3 bases not matched to a gene; V was cut back by 6 bases and J by 1 base. CDR3 length: 15 amino acids. Germline CDR1 and CDR2: MNHEY and SVGEGT.

This clonotype was seen repeatedly, ten times or more. This chain links TRBV5-1 with TRBJ2-3; D possibly corresponds to TRBD2 (5 bases). Germline-derived CDR1 and CDR2 are SGHRS and YFSETQ. V was pared by 0 bases and J by 2 bases, with 10 bases between. This CDR3 has 15 residues. The CDR3 loop reads CASSLGRGDTDTQYF. CDR3 coding DNA: TGCGCCAGCAGCTTGGGCCGGGGAGACACAGATACGCAGTATTTT.

This clonotype was recorded at least ten times. V is TRBV3-1 and J is TRBJ2-3; 9 bases are shared with TRBD2. With V trimmed by 3 bases and J by 0 bases, 4 bases remained unmatched. Germline V gene lookup returns CDR1 LGHDT and CDR2 YNNKEL (reference sequence). This CDR3 is 16 amino acids long. The CDR3 is CASSHRLAESTDTQYF. In DNA, the CDR3 is TGTGCCAGCAGCCACCGACTAGCGGAAAGCACAGATACGCAGTATTTT.

The gene calls are TRBV19 and TRBJ1-3; D remains unclear. V was pared by 4 bases and J by 0 bases, with 13 bases between. Germline assignment: CDR1 LNHDA and CDR2 SQIVND (reference sequence). This CDR3 is built from 16 residues. The CDR3 sequence is CASSRDGPSSGNTIYF. Written as DNA, the CDR3 is TGTGCCAGTAGTAGAGACGGACCGAGCTCTGGAAACACCATATATTTT.

The table lists this clonotype with many counts. The chain is built from TRBV7-9 and TRBJ2-6; D is unresolved. CDR3 length: 17 residues. In germline, CDR1 is SEHNR, CDR2 FQNEAQ (reference sequence). V gave up 4 bases and J gave up 0 bases, with 13 bases separating them. The CDR3 region is CASSSGHSGSGANVLTF. In DNA form, the CDR3 reads TGTGCCAGCAGCTCTGGTCACTCTGGCTCTGGGGCCAACGTCCTGACTTTC.

This clonotype was recorded many times. This sequence joins TRBV20-1 and TRBJ2-3; 10 bases fit TRBD2. Trimming took 7 bases from V and 2 from J; bases not matched to a gene: 9. CDR3 size: 15 residues. CDR1 is DFQATT and CDR2 is SNEGSKA in the germline V gene (reference sequence). The chain's CDR3 is CSGVPTSGFTDTQYF. The CDR3 region has the DNA TGCAGTGGAGTCCCGACTAGCGGGTTCACAGATACGCAGTATTTT.

This clonotype was seen ten or more times. The V call is TRBV6-1, the J call TRBJ1-2; perhaps TRBD1 as D (5 bases). Deletions cut 6 bases from V and 8 bases from J, with 13 bases between. Germline CDR1 is MNHNS and CDR2 is SASEGT. The CDR3 consists of 12 residues. The CDR3 coding sequence is TGTGCCAGCAGCTTGCAGGGAGGGGGCTACACCTTC. It codes for CASSLQGGGYTF.

This clonotype was seen just once. This chain links TRBV12-3 or TRBV12-4 with TRBJ2-3; D may be TRBD1 (7 bases). This CDR3 is built from 18 residues. Between the trimmed V and J ends, which lost 3 bases and 4 bases, there was a span of 23 bases. CDR3 nucleotides: TGTGCCAGCAGTTTTTTGCAGGGGGACTTAGTGCCCGCAGATACGCAGTATTTT. Its translation is CASSFLQGDLVPADTQYF.

With respect to this clonotype: The junction does not match germline at one end; this may be a read error. This chain joins TRBV4-2 and TRBJ2-1, with unresolved D. Germline assignment: CDR1 LGHNA and CDR2 YNFKEQ. The CDR3 runs to 17 residues. DNA of the CDR3: TGTGCCAGCGGCCAAGATCTTGTTATGGGCTCCTACAATGAGCAGTTCTTC. Amino acid sequence: CASGQDLVMGSYNEQFF.

The table lists this clonotype with many counts. The chain joins TRBV7-2 to TRBJ2-1; 9 nucleotides line up with TRBD2. With 7 bases clipped from V and 12 bases from J, the junction kept 7 bases outside the gene matches. CDR1 is SGHTA, CDR2 FQGNSA, per germline. The CDR3 extends over 12 amino acids. The CDR3 is CASTFSAGGQFF. The CDR3 DNA sequence: TGTGCCAGCACCTTCTCAGCGGGAGGGCAGTTCTTC.

J is TRBJ1-1 and V is TRBV7-3; D unresolved. This CDR3 contains 14 residues. The V end was cut by 5 bases, the J end by 5 bases, with 15 bases between. Per germline, CDR1 SGHTA and CDR2 FQGTGA. Here the CDR3 reads CASSPRGDLTEAFF. The CDR3 region has the DNA TGTGCCAGCAGCCCACGGGGAGACCTGACTGAAGCTTTCTTT.

The table lists this clonotype with a few counts. It may be a read error: a sequence one base away is much more abundant. The chain couples TRBV5-4 to TRBJ2-3; perhaps TRBD1 as D (5 bases). In germline, CDR1 is SGHNT, CDR2 YYREEE (reference sequence). This CDR3 contains 14 residues. V was shortened by 3 bases and J by 3 bases, with 11 bases between the two germline ends. The CDR3 sequence: CASSSLGATDTQYF. The CDR3 DNA reads TGTGCCAGCAGCTCTCTAGGGGCTACAGATACGCAGTATTTT. Using reference TRBV5-4 and TRBJ2-3 for the parts outside the CDR3, the full variable domain is ETGVTQSPTHLIKTRGQQVTLRCSSQSGHNTVSWYQQALGQGPQFIFQYYREEENGRGNFPPRFSGLQFPNYSSELNVNALELDDSALYLCASSSLGATDTQYFGPGTRLTVL.

This clonotype was observed a few times. The chain carries TRBV9 and TRBJ1-5; TRBD1 is a possible D gene (5 bases). The CDR3 runs 14 residues. Germline V gives CDR1 SGDLS, CDR2 YYNGEE. The CDR3 spells CASDGTAANQPQHF. Here the CDR3 DNA reads TGTGCTAGCGACGGGACTGCGGCAAATCAGCCCCAGCATTTT.

This rearrangement joins TRBV18 to TRBJ1-3, with D tentatively TRBD1 (5 bases). V dropped 2 bases and J dropped 0 bases, with 11 bases sitting between them. Germline V CDR1 and CDR2: KGHSH, LQKENI. The length of the CDR3 is 16 residues. CDR3 nucleotides: TGTGCCAGCTCACCAACCGGGACCCTCTCTGGAAACACCATATATTTT. Its translation is CASSPTGTLSGNTIYF.

The V and J genes are TRBV27 and TRBJ2-4; D gene ambiguous. V was clipped by 5 bases and J by 2 bases, with 10 bases between them. This CDR3 contains 14 residues. Per germline, CDR1 MNHEY and CDR2 SMNVEV (reference sequence). CDR3 nucleotides: TGTGCCAGCAGTGCTGGCGGACCCAAAAACATTCAGTACTTC. Its protein product is CASSAGGPKNIQYF.

The table lists this clonotype with many counts. DNA for the CDR3: TGTGCCAGCAGTCACGGGGGGAATGGGAATGAGCAGTTCTTC. Its protein product is CASSHGGNGNEQFF. The chain has TRBV6-6 and TRBJ2-1; 7 bases are shared with TRBD2. The trim removed 5 bases at V and 7 bases at J, leaving 8 bases unmatched. Germline CDR1 is MNHNY and CDR2 is SVGAGI (reference sequence). This CDR3 has 14 amino acids.

This clonotype was counted at least ten times. The chain recombines TRBV12-3 or TRBV12-4 with TRBJ2-5, with 8 bases that match TRBD2. The CDR3 runs 17 residues. Germline trimming cut 3 bases from V and 3 bases from J; bases unmatched to any gene: 12. The chain's CDR3 is CASSFTQLRGGEETQYF. CDR3 in DNA: TGTGCCAGCAGTTTTACTCAGCTCCGGGGGGGAGAAGAGACCCAGTACTTC.

This clonotype was observed many times. The chain joins TRBV20-1 to TRBJ1-6; TRBD1 is a possible D gene (6 bases). CDR1 is DFQATT, CDR2 SNEGSKA, per germline (reference sequence). V was trimmed by 4 bases and J by 9 bases, leaving 13 bases between them. The CDR3 covers 13 residues. CDR3 in DNA: TGCAGTGCTAAGGGGGGGGTAGGTTCACCCCTCCACTTT. Amino acid sequence: CSAKGGVGSPLHF.

This clonotype has a count of ten or more. This chain links TRBV15 with TRBJ2-1; 7 positions match TRBD2. In germline, CDR1 is LNHNV, CDR2 YYDKDF (reference sequence). V shed 4 bases and J 3 bases; nucleotides not matched to a gene: 9. The CDR3 is made up of 16 amino acids. In DNA form, the CDR3 reads TGTGCCACCAGCAAATCAAGCGGGGCATTCTACAATGAGCAGTTCTTC. Its protein is CATSKSSGAFYNEQFF.

This clonotype was observed a few times. A much more abundant neighbour one base away suggests this may be a read error. V gene TRBV20-1 combines with J gene TRBJ2-1, with 8 bases lining up with TRBD1. Germline CDR1 is DFQATT and CDR2 is SNEGSKA (reference sequence). The CDR3 length is 14 residues. After removal of 8 bases from V and 9 bases from J, the junction contained 15 bases not matched to a gene. The chain's CDR3 is CSPKDRVINTEQFF. The CDR3 coding sequence is TGCAGTCCAAAGGACAGGGTTATCAACACTGAGCAGTTCTTC.

This clonotype was picked up many times. The V and J genes are TRBV3-1 and TRBJ2-2; 12 nucleotides line up with TRBD1. Germline values: CDR1 LGHDT, CDR2 YNNKEL (reference sequence). J gave up 7 bases and V 2 bases, and 5 bases lay outside the gene matches. The CDR3 spans 16 residues. CDR3 loop: CASSQTGTGGGGELFF. DNA for the CDR3: TGTGCCAGCAGCCAAACCGGGACAGGGGGCGGCGGGGAGCTGTTTTTT.

This clonotype was counted many times. The chain joins TRBV7-9 to TRBJ1-4; tentatively, D is TRBD1 (5 bases). With 4 bases removed from V and 8 bases from J, the gap between germline ends came to 17 bases. The CDR3 contains 15 residues. CDR1 and CDR2 from the germline V gene are SEHNR and FQNEAQ (reference sequence). The CDR3 sequence: CASSYGLGQGEKLFF. In nucleotides, the CDR3 is TGTGCCAGCAGCTATGGGCTCGGACAAGGGGAAAAACTGTTTTTT.

This clonotype appeared many times. The V and J genes are TRBV20-1 and TRBJ2-5; 11 nucleotides line up with TRBD2. V lost 3 bases to trimming and J lost 7 bases; unmatched junction nucleotides: 10. CDR3 length: 15 residues. Germline loops: CDR1 DFQATT, CDR2 SNEGSKA (reference sequence). CDR3 protein: CSASPGTSGGGTQYF. The CDR3, as DNA: TGCAGTGCTAGTCCCGGGACTAGCGGTGGTGGGACCCAGTACTTC.

Notes on this clonotype: The junction departs from the called germline gene at one end, perhaps through a read error. This chain connects TRBV27 to TRBJ2-1; the D gene is possibly TRBD2 (5 bases). The CDR3 is made up of 13 amino acids. Germline V gene data show CDR1 as MNHEY and CDR2 as SMNVEV (reference sequence). The CDR3 sequence: CASSLNGVYEQLF. For the CDR3, the DNA is TGTGCCAGCAGTCTAAACGGGGTATATGAGCAGCTCTTC.

Note on this clonotype: A much larger clone is a single base away; this may be a read error. This CDR3 is missing its conserved last phenylalanine or tryptophan, likely due to a read error. This chain connects TRBV5-4 to TRBJ2-3, with D tentatively TRBD2 (6 bases). The CDR3 totals 14 residues. The germline CDR1 and CDR2 sequences are SGHNT and YYREEE (reference sequence). V lost 1 base and J lost 7, with 13 bases in between. The CDR3 protein is CASSLFGLPYTQYL. Here the CDR3 DNA reads TGTGCCAGCAGCTTGTTCGGACTACCCTATACGCAGTATCTT.

This clonotype was seen a few times. The rearrangement uses TRBV10-3 and TRBJ1-5; D perhaps matches TRBD1 (5 bases). V was clipped by 6 bases and J by 2 bases, with 11 bases between them. Germline CDR1 and CDR2: ENHRY and SYGVKD. The CDR3 is 14 residues long. The chain's CDR3 is CAISPGGGNQPQHF. Here the CDR3 DNA reads TGTGCCATCAGCCCGGGGGGAGGCAATCAGCCCCAGCATTTT.

V is TRBV7-6 and J is TRBJ2-7; possible D gene TRBD1, 6 bases. CDR3 length equals 15 residues. The V and J ends lost 5 bases and 3 bases respectively, with 17 bases between them. Germline V CDR1 and CDR2: SGHVS, FNYEAQ. Here the CDR3 DNA reads TGTGCCAGCAGCCAAGAGGTGATAGGGGGCTACGAGCAGTACTTC. Its translation is CASSQEVIGGYEQYF.

With regard to this clonotype: Because the CDR3's place on the DNA is in doubt, the DNA is left out and the CDR3 is given as listed by TCRdb. The rearrangement uses TRBV6-4 and TRBJ1-4; the DNA was not compared with TRBD1, the D call given in the table. CDR1 MRHNA and CDR2 SNTAGT come from the germline V gene. The CDR3 is 22 residues long, counting both termini. CDR3 region: CASSQDGGYNEQFFGPGEKLFF.

This clonotype was seen repeatedly, ten times or more. The chain links TRBV7-2 to TRBJ2-7, with TRBD2 matching over 12 bases. The germline V gene encodes CDR1 SGHTA and CDR2 FQGNSA. After removal of 0 bases from V and 3 bases from J, the junction contained 3 bases not matched to a gene. This CDR3 contains 16 residues. The CDR3 DNA reads TGTGCCAGCAGCTTAGCGGGGACTAGCGGGCTCTACGAGCAGTACTTC. Translating gives CASSLAGTSGLYEQYF.

This clonotype has ten or more counts. CDR3 in DNA: TGTGCCACCAGTGGGGACGTCGGGGAGCTGTTTTTT. This gives the protein CATSGDVGELFF. The chain couples TRBV15 to TRBJ2-2, with D perhaps assigned TRBD1 or TRBD2 (5 bases each). CDR1 and CDR2 (germline): LNHNV, YYDKDF (reference sequence). The length of the CDR3 is 12 residues. Trimming took 6 bases from V and 7 from J, leaving 9 bases between them.